The T cell receptor beta chain described here comes from a study of cytomegalovirus exposure and HLA in healthy donors. Comments on this clone: Its antigen is unidentified.

The CDR3 is made up of 14 amino acids. V was pared by 6 bases and J by 3 bases, with 11 bases between. From germline, CDR1 is KGHSH and CDR2 LQKENI. Study-level findings and limits: Being productive about 90% or about 30% of the time was typical of most TCR beta V segments in an earlier analysis. Altogether, some 170 TCR beta chains were recorded as cytomegalovirus-associated. With DRB1 most and HLA-C fewest, TCR association rates differed between HLA loci in a later analysis.

With 60 Vbeta and 13 Jbeta primers, the PCR was carried out. How the authors handled the data: A later analysis counted around 80 million unique TCR beta chains, around 10 million shared. Data came from immunoSEQ multiplex PCR; TCRdb stores just in-frame clones and leaves some out. The D gene and trimming were derived from the DNA, and the V and J assignments and clone size from that table. This sample has about 200,000 clones, with roughly 79% found just once. This receptor was taken from a man younger than 35 in good health and CMV-seronegative. The chain combines TRBV18 with TRBJ2-2; D may be TRBD1 (6 bases). The sample was PBMCs. In DNA, the CDR3 is TGTGCCAGCTCTCGGGACACATACACCGGGGAGCTGTTTTTT. It translates to CASSRDTYTGELFF. The variable domain in full, completed from reference TRBV18 and TRBJ2-2, reads NAGVMQNPRHLVRRRGQEARLRCSPMKGHSHVYWYRQLPEEGLKFMVYLQKENIIDESGMPKERFSAEFPKEGPSILRIQQVVRGDSAAYFCASSRDTYTGELFFGEGSRLTVL.